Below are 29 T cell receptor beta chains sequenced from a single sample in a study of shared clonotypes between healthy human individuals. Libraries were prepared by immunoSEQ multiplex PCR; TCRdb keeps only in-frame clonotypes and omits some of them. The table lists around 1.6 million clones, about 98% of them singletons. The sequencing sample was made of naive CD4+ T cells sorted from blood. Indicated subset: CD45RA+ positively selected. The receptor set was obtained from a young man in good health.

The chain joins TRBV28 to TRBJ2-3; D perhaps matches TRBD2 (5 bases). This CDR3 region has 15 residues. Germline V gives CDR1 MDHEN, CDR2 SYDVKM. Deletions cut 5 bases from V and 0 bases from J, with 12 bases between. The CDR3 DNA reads TGTGCCAGCAGTAAAACTAGTCCTAGCACAGATACGCAGTATTTT. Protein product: CASSKTSPSTDTQYF.

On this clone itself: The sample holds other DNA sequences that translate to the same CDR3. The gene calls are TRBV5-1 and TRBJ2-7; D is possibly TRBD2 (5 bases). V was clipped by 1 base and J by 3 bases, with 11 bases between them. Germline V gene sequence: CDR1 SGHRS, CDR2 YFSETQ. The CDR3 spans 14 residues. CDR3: CASSLRTGFYEQYF. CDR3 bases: TGCGCCAGCAGCTTGCGGACGGGATTCTACGAGCAGTACTTC.

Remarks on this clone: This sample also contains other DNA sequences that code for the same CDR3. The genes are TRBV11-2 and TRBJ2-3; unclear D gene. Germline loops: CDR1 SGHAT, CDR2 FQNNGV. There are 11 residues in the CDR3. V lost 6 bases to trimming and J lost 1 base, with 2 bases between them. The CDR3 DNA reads TGTGCCAGCAGACGCACAGATACGCAGTATTTT. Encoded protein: CASRRTDTQYF.

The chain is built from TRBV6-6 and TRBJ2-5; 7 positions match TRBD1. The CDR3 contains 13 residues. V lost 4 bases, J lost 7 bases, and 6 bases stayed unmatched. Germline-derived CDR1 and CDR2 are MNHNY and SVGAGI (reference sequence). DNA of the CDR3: TGTGCCAGCAGTTCGACAGGGCGTGGGACCCAGTACTTC. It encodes CASSSTGRGTQYF.

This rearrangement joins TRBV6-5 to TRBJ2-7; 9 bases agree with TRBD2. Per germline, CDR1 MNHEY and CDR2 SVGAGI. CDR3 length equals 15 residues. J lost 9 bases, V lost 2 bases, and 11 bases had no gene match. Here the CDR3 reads CASSYRVAGVWGQYF. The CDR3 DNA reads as TGTGCCAGCAGTTACAGGGTAGCGGGAGTTTGGGGGCAGTACTTC.

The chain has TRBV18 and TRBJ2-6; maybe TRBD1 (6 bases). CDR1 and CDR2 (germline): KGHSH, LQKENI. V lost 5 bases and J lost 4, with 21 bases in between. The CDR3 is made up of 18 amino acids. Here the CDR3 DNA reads TGTGCCAGCTCATCTAACAGGGAGTTCGCTTACGGGGCCAACGTCCTGACTTTC. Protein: CASSSNREFAYGANVLTF.

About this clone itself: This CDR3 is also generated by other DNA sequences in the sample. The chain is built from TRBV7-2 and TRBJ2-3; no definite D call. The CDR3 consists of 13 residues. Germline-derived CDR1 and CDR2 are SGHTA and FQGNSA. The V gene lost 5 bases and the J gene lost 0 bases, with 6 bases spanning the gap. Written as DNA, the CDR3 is TGTGCCAGCAGCCCCGGTAGCACAGATACGCAGTATTTT. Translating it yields CASSPGSTDTQYF.

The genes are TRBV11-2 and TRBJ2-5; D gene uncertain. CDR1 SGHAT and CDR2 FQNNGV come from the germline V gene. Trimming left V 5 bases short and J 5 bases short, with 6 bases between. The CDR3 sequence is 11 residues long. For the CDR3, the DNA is TGTGCCAGCAGCATGTGGGAGACCCAGTACTTC. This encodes CASSMWETQYF. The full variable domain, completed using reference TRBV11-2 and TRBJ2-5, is EAGVAQSPRYKIIEKRQSVAFWCNPISGHATLYWYQQILGQGPKLLIQFQNNGVVDDSQLPKDRFSAERLKGVDSTLKIQPAKLEDSAVYLCASSMWETQYFGPGTRLLVL.

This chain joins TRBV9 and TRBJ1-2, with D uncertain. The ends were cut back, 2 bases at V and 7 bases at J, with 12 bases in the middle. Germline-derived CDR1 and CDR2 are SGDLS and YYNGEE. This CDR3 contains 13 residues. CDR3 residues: CASSVGGRGGYTF. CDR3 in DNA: TGTGCCAGCAGCGTCGGAGGGCGGGGTGGCTACACCTTC.

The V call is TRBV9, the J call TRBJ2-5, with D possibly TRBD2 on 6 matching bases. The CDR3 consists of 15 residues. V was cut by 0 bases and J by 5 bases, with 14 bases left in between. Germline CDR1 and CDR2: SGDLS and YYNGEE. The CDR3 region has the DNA TGTGCCAGCAGCGTAGGGCCAGCGGGTCTGGAGACCCAGTACTTC. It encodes CASSVGPAGLETQYF.

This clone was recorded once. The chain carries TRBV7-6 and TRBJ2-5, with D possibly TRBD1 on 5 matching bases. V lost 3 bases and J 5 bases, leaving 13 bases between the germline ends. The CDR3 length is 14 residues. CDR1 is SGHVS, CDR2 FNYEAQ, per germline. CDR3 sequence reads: CASSLAQGVETQYF. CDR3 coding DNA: TGTGCCAGCAGCTTGGCTCAAGGGGTGGAGACCCAGTACTTC.

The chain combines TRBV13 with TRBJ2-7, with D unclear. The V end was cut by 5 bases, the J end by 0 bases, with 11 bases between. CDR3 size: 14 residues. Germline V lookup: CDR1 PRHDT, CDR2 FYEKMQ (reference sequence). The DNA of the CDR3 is TGTGCCAGCAGCCCAGGTATTCGCTCCTACGAGCAGTACTTC. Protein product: CASSPGIRSYEQYF.

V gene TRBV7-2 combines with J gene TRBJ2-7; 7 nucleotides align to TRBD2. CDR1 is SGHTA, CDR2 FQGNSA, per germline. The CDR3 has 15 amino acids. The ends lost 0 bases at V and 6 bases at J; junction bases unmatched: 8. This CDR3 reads CASSLAATSPSEQYF. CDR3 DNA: TGTGCCAGCAGCTTAGCGGCGACTAGCCCAAGCGAGCAGTACTTC.

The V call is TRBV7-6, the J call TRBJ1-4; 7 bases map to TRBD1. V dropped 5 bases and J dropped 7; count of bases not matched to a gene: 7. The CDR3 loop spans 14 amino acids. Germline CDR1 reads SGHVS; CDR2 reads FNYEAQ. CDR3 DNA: TGTGCCAGCAGCCGCAGACAGGGCGGTGAAAAACTGTTTTTT. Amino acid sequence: CASSRRQGGEKLFF.

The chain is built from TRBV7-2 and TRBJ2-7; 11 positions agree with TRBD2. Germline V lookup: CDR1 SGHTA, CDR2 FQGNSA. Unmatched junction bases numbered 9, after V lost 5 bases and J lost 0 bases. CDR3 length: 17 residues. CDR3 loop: CASSPLGLAVGSYEQYF. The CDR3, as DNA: TGTGCCAGCAGCCCGCTGGGACTAGCGGTAGGCTCCTACGAGCAGTACTTC.

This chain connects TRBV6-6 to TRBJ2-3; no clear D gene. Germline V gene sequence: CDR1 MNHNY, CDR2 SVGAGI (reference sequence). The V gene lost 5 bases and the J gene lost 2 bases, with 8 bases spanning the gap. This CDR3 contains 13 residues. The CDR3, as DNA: TGTGCCAGCAGTCCGCTGACCACAGATACGCAGTATTTT. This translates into CASSPLTTDTQYF.

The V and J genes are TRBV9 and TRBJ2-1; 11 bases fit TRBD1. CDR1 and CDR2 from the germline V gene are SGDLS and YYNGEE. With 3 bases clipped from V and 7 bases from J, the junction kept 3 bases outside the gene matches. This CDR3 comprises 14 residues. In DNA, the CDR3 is TGTGCCAGCAGCGCCGGGACAGGGGGGAATGAGCAGTTCTTC. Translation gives CASSAGTGGNEQFF. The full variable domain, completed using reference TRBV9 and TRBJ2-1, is DSGVTQTPKHLITATGQRVTLRCSPRSGDLSVYWYQQSLDQGLQFLIQYYNGEERAKGNILERFSAQQFPDLHSELNLSSLELGDSALYFCASSAGTGGNEQFFGPGTRLTVL.

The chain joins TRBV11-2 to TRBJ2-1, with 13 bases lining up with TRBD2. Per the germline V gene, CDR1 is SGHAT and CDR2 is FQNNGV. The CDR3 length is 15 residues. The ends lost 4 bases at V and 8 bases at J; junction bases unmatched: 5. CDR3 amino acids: CASSSLAGGRDEQFF. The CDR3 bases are TGTGCCAGCAGCTCACTAGCGGGAGGGAGGGATGAGCAGTTCTTC.

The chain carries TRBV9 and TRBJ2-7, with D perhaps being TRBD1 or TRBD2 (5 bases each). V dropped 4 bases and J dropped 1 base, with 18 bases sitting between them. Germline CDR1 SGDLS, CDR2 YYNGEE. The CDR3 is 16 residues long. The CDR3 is CASSFRSGAPSYEQYF. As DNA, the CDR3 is TGTGCCAGCAGCTTTCGGTCCGGGGCCCCATCCTACGAGCAGTACTTC.

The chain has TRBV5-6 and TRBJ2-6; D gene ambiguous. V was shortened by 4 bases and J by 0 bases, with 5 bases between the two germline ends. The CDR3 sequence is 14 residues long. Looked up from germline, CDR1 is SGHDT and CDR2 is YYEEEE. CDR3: CASSRTSGANVLTF. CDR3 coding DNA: TGTGCCAGCAGCAGGACCTCTGGGGCCAACGTCCTGACTTTC. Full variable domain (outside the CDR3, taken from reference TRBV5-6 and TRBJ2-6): DAGVTQSPTHLIKTRGQQVTLRCSPKSGHDTVSWYQQALGQGPQFIFQYYEEEERQRGNFPDRFSGHQFPNYSSELNVNALLLGDSALYLCASSRTSGANVLTFGAGSRLTVL.

CDR3 DNA sequence: TGTGCCAGCAGCCCCGGGACAGCGTATGAGACGCAGTATTTT. It codes for CASSPGTAYETQYF. The chain couples TRBV5-4 to TRBJ2-3; 7 nucleotides line up with TRBD1. The CDR3 contains 14 residues. V lost 4 bases and J lost 9; bases outside the gene matches: 11. Germline CDR1 SGHNT, CDR2 YYREEE (reference sequence).

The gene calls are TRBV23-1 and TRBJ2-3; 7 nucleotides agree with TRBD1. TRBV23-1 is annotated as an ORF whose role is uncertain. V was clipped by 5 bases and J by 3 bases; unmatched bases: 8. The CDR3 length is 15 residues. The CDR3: CASSSGGMETDTQYF. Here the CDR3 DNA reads TGCGCCAGCAGTTCAGGGGGAATGGAGACAGATACGCAGTATTTT.

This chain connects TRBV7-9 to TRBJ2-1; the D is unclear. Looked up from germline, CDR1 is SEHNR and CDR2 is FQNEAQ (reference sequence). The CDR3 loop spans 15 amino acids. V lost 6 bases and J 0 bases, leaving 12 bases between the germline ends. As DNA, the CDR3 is TGTGCCAGCAGGCCTAAGGGAAGCTCCTACAATGAGCAGTTCTTC. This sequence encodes CASRPKGSSYNEQFF. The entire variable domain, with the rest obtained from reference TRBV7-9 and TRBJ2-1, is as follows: DTGVSQNPRHKITKRGQNVTFRCDPISEHNRLYWYRQTLGQGPEFLTYFQNEAQLEKSRLLSDRFSAERPKGSFSTLEIQRTEQGDSAMYLCASRPKGSSYNEQFFGPGTRLTVL.

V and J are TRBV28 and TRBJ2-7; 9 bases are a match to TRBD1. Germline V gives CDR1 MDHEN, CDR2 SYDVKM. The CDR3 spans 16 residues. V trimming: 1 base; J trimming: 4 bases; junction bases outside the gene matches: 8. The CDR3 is CASSLYRGQGGYEQYF. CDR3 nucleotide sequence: TGTGCCAGCAGTTTATATCGGGGACAGGGCGGGTACGAGCAGTACTTC.

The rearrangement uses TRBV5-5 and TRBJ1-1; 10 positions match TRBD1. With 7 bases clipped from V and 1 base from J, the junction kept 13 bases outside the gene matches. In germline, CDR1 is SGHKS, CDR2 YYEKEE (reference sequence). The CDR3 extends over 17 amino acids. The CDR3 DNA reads TGTGCCAGCCAACCGGGACAGGGGATGTTGAGGAACACTGAAGCTTTCTTT. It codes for CASQPGQGMLRNTEAFF.

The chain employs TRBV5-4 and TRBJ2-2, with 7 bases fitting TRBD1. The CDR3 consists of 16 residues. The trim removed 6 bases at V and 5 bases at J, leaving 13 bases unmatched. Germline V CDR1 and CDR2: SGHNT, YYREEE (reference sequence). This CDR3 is CASTPYDRARTGELFF. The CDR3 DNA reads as TGTGCCAGCACCCCCTACGACAGGGCGAGGACCGGGGAGCTGTTTTTT.

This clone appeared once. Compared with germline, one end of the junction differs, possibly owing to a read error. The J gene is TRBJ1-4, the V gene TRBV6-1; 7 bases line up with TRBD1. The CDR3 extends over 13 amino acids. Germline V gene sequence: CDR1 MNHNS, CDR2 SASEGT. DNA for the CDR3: TGTGCCAGCAGTGAATCTATCGGGACAGAACTAGATTTT. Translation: CASSESIGTELDF.

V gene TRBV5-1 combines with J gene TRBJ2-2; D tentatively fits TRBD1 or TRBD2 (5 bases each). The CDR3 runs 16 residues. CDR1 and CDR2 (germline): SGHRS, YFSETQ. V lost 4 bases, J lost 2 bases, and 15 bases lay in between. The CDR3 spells CASSRGGQINTGELFF. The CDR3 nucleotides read TGCGCCAGCAGCCGGGGCGGGCAGATAAACACCGGGGAGCTGTTTTTT.

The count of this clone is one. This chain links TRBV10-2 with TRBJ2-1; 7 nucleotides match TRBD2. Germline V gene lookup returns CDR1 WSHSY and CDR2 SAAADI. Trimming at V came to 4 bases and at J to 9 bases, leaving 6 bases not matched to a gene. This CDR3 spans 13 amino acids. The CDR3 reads CASSAGGGVEQFF. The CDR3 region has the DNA TGCGCCAGCAGTGCTGGGGGAGGGGTTGAGCAGTTCTTC.